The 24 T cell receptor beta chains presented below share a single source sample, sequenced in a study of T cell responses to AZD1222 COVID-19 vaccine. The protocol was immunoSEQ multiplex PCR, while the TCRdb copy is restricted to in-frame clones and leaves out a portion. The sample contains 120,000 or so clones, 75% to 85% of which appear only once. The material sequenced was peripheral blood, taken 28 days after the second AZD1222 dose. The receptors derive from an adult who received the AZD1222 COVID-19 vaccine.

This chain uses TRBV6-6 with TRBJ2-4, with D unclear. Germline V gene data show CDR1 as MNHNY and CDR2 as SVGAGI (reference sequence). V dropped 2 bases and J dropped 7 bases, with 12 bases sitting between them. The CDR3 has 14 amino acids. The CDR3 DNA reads TGTGCCAGCAGTTACCGACAAAATCGGAACATTCAGTACTTC. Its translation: CASSYRQNRNIQYF.

The CDR3 nucleotides read TGTGCCAGCAGCTTTACACAGGGAGGGCCTCTTGGGGCCAACGTCCTGACTTTC. Amino acids: CASSFTQGGPLGANVLTF. The chain combines TRBV7-2 with TRBJ2-6, with D possibly TRBD2 on 7 matching bases. V lost 3 bases to trimming and J lost 3 bases, with 18 bases between them. CDR3 length: 18 residues. Germline CDR1 and CDR2: SGHTA and FQGNSA.

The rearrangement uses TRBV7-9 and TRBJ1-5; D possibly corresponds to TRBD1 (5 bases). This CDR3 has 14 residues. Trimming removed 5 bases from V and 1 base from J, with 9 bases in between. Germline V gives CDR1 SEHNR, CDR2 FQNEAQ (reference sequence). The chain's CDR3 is CASSHGGSNQPQHF. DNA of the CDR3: TGTGCCAGCAGCCACGGGGGGAGCAATCAGCCCCAGCATTTT.

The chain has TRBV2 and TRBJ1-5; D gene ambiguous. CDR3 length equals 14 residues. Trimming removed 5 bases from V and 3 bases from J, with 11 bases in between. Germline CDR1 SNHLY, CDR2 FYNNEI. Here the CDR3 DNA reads TGTGCCAGCAGTCCCACCTTACCCAATCAGCCCCAGCATTTT. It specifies CASSPTLPNQPQHF.

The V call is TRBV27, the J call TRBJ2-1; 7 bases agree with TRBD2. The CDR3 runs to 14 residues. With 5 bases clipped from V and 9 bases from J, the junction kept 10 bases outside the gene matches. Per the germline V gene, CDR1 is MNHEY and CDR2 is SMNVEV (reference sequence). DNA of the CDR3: TGTGCCAGCAGTCTTCGAAGGGGCGGGGGTGAGCAGTTCTTC. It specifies CASSLRRGGGEQFF.

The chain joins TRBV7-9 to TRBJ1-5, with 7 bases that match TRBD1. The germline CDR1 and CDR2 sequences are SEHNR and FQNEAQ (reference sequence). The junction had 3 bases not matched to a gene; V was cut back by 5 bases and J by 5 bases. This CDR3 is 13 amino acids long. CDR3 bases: TGTGCCAGCAGCGACAGGGTTGATCAGCCCCAGCATTTT. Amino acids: CASSDRVDQPQHF.

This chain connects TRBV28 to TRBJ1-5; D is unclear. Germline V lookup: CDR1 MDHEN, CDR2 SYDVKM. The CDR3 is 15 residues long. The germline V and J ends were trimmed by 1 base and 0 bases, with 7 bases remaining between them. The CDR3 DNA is TGTGCCAGCAGTTTATTCCGGAGTAGCAATCAGCCCCAGCATTTT. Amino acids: CASSLFRSSNQPQHF. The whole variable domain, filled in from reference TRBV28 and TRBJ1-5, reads DVKVTQSSRYLVKRTGEKVFLECVQDMDHENMFWYRQDPGLGLRLIYFSYDVKMKEKGDIPEGYSVSREKKERFSLILESASTNQTSMYLCASSLFRSSNQPQHFGDGTRLSIL.

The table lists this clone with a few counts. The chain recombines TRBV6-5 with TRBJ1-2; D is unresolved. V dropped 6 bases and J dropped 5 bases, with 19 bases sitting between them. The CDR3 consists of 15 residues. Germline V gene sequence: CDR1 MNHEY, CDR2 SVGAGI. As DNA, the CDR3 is TGTGCCAGCAGCTCCCTCGCGACGGACGGATATGGCTACACCTTC. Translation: CASSSLATDGYGYTF.

CDR3 sequence reads: CASSFSQEQYF. The CDR3 nucleotides are TGTGCCAGCAGCTTCTCACAGGAGCAGTACTTC. This chain uses TRBV7-9 with TRBJ2-7; D is unclear. The ends were cut back, 3 bases at V and 7 bases at J, with 7 bases in the middle. CDR3 length: 11 residues. Per the germline V gene, CDR1 is SEHNR and CDR2 is FQNEAQ (reference sequence).

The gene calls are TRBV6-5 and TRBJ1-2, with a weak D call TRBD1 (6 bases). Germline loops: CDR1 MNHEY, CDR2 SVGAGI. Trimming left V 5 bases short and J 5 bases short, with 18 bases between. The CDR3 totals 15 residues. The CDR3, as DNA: TGTGCCAGCAGTCCTAGTTCGGCAGGGGTTTATGGCTACACCTTC. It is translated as CASSPSSAGVYGYTF.

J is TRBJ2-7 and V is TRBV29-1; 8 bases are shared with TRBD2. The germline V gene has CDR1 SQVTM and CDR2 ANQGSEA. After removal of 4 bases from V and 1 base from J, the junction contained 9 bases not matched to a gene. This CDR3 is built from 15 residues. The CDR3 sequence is CSVAAGGAFSYEQYF. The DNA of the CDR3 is TGCAGCGTTGCTGCCGGGGGGGCCTTTTCCTACGAGCAGTACTTC.

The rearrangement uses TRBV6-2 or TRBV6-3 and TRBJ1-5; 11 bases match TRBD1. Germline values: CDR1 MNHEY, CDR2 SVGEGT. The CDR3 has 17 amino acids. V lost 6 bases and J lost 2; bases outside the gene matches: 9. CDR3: CASSRGQGDIGNQPQHF. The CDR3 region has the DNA TGTGCCAGCAGCCGGGGACAGGGGGATATCGGCAATCAGCCCCAGCATTTT.

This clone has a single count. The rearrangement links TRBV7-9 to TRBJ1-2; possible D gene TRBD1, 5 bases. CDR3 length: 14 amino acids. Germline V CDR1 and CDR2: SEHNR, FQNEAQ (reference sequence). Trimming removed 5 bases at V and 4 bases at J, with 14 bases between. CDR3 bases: TGTGCCAGCAGCCCATGGGACGGACTCTATGGCTACACCTTC. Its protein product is CASSPWDGLYGYTF.

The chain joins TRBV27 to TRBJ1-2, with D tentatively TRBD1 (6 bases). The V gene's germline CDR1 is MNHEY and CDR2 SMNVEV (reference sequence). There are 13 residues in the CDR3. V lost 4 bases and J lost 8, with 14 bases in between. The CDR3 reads CASSYGQGYGYTF. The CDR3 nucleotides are TGTGCCAGCAGTTATGGGCAGGGGTACGGCTACACCTTC.

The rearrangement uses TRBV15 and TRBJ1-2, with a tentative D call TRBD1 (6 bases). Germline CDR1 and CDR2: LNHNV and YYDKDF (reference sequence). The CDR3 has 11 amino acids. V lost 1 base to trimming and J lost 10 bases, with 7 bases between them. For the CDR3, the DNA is TGTGCCACCAGCAGAGGACAGGACTACACCTTC. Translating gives CATSRGQDYTF. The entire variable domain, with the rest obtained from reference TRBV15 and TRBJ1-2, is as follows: DAMVIQNPRYQVTQFGKPVTLSCSQTLNHNVMYWYQQKSSQAPKLLFHYYDKDFNNEADTPDNFQSRRPNTSFCFLDIRSPGLGDTAMYLCATSRGQDYTFGSGTRLTVV.

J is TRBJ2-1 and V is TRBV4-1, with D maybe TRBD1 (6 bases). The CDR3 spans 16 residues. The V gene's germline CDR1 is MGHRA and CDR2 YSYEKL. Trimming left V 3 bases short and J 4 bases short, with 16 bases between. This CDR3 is CASSQALRDTYNEQFF. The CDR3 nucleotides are TGCGCCAGCAGCCAGGCACTAAGGGACACTTACAATGAGCAGTTCTTC.

The CDR3 loop is CATSDRFGEKLFF. CDR3 nucleotide sequence: TGTGCCACCAGTGATCGTTTCGGTGAAAAACTGTTTTTT. V gene TRBV24-1 combines with J gene TRBJ1-4; the D is unclear. The CDR3 runs to 13 residues. Trimming shortened V by 3 bases and J by 7 bases, and 8 bases separated the two germline ends. The germline CDR1 and CDR2 sequences are KGHDR and SFDVKD.

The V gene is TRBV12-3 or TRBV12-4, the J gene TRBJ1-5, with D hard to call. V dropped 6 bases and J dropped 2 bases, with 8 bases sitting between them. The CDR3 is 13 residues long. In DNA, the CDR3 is TGTGCCAGCAGCCTGAGGGGCAATCAGCCCCAGCATTTT. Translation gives CASSLRGNQPQHF.

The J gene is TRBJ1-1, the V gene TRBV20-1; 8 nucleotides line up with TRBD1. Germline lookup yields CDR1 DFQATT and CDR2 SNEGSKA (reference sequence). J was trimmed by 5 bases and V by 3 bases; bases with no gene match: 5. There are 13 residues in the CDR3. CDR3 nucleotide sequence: TGCAGTGCTAGTCAGGGGGCAGAGACTGAAGCTTTCTTT. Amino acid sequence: CSASQGAETEAFF.

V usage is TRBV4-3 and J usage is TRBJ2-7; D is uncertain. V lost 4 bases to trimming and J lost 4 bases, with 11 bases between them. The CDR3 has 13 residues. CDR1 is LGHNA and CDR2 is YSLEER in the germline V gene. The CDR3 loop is CASSLNRAYEQYF. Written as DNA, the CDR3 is TGCGCCAGCAGCCTCAACCGGGCATACGAGCAGTACTTC.

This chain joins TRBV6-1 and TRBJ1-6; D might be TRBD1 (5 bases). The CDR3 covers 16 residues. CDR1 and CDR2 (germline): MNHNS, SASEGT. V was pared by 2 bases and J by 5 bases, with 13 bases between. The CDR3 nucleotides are TGTGCCAGCAGTGAACGTGAGACAGTTAATAATTCACCCCTCCACTTT. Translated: CASSERETVNNSPLHF.

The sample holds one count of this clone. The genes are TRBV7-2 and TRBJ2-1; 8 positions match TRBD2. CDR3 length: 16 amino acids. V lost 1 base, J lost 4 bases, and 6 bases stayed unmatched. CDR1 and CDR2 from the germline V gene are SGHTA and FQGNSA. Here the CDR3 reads CASSLGPGGPYNEQFF. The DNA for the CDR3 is TGTGCCAGCAGCTTAGGTCCGGGGGGGCCGTACAATGAGCAGTTCTTC.

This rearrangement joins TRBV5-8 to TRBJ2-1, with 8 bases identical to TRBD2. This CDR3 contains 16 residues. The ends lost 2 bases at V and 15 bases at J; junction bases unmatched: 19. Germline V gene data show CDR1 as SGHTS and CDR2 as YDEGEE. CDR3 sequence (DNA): TGTGCCAGCAGCTTCCGGTTAGCGGGGCCCCGGAGAGGGTCGTTCTTC. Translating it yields CASSFRLAGPRRGSFF.

In nucleotides, the CDR3 is TGCAGTGCATTGACGAACACTGAAGCTTTCTTT. Translated: CSALTNTEAFF. J is TRBJ1-1 and V is TRBV20-1, with D uncertain. CDR3 length equals 11 residues. With 6 bases removed from V and 1 base from J, the gap between germline ends came to 6 bases. Germline V gene lookup returns CDR1 DFQATT and CDR2 SNEGSKA (reference sequence).